This T cell receptor beta chain was captured in a study of identifying expanded T cells in peripheral blood. Study outcomes and limitations: Technical replicates showed about 1.1 changed clones; roughly two weeks around 15; four weeks 19. Variance in clone template counts between roughly two-week samples significantly increased with total template count across all healthy donors.

This clone has only a few counts. Its antigen is still unknown. The data were produced by immunoSEQ multiplex PCR, yet TCRdb's version contains in-frame clones alone and is incomplete. The top ten hold about 7% of the sample, which has roughly 84,000 clones, about 87% seen once. The germline V and J ends were trimmed by 3 bases and 1 base, with 9 bases remaining between them. This CDR3 comprises 14 residues. Germline CDR1 reads SGHTA; CDR2 reads FQGNSA. Healthy donors had no documented immune events, such as infections, while sampled. The sequence was obtained from a person aged 18 to 75 in good health. This chain links TRBV7-2 with TRBJ1-1, with D possibly being TRBD1 (5 bases). Input material: blood. The CDR3 loop reads CASSFYRSNTEAFF. The CDR3 coding sequence is TGTGCCAGCAGCTTTTACAGGTCGAACACTGAAGCTTTCTTT.